The 28 T cell receptor beta chains given below trace back to one sample, sequenced in a study of cytomegalovirus exposure and HLA in healthy donors. In the PCR, 60 Vbeta and 13 Jbeta primers were used. Method: immunoSEQ multiplex PCR; TCRdb's copy keeps in-frame clones and lacks some. The profile covers about 150,000 clones, with roughly 90% appearing a single time and around 0.5% taken by the ten largest. Sequenced material: PBMCs. These TCRs come from a woman aged 40 to 55 in good health and CMV-seronegative.

This chain connects TRBV28 to TRBJ1-2; TRBD1 agrees at 8 bases. Trimming at V came to 4 bases and at J to 5 bases, leaving 9 bases not matched to a gene. The CDR3 extends over 15 amino acids. Germline V gene lookup returns CDR1 MDHEN and CDR2 SYDVKM. The CDR3 DNA follows: TGTGCCAGCAGTTCCTTCGGACAGGGACAGTATGGCTACACCTTC. Its protein is CASSSFGQGQYGYTF.

The chain combines TRBV4-3 with TRBJ2-1; D not certain. The CDR3 extends over 16 amino acids. The germline V and J ends were trimmed by 0 bases and 2 bases, with 11 bases remaining between them. Germline CDR1 LGHNA, CDR2 YSLEER. In DNA form, the CDR3 reads TGCGCCAGCAGCCAAGACCGGCTAGGCGCCTACAATGAGCAGTTCTTC. Its translation: CASSQDRLGAYNEQFF.

The V gene is TRBV27, the J gene TRBJ2-7; 11 bases align to TRBD2. Germline V gives CDR1 MNHEY, CDR2 SMNVEV (reference sequence). This CDR3 spans 16 amino acids. Trimming took 3 bases from V and 4 from J; bases not matched to a gene: 8. Here the CDR3 reads CASSLGLAGGQYEQYF. In nucleotides, the CDR3 is TGTGCCAGCAGTTTGGGGCTAGCGGGAGGACAATACGAGCAGTACTTC.

The chain combines TRBV7-2 with TRBJ1-2, with a possible D match to TRBD1 (6 bases). V gave up 3 bases and J gave up 1 base, with 9 bases separating them. The CDR3 totals 14 residues. Germline values: CDR1 SGHTA, CDR2 FQGNSA. The CDR3 spells CASSFRQDNYGYTF. The CDR3 DNA reads as TGTGCCAGCAGCTTTCGACAGGATAACTATGGCTACACCTTC.

A remark on this clone: Germline is not matched at one junction end, which may reflect a read error. J is TRBJ2-7 and V is TRBV7-9; no clear D gene. Germline-derived CDR1 and CDR2 are SEHNR and FQNEAQ (reference sequence). This CDR3 has 13 amino acids. The CDR3 here is CSSTSVMFYEQYF. CDR3 sequence (DNA): TGTTCCAGCACCTCGGTTATGTTCTACGAGCAGTACTTC.

The chain is built from TRBV27 and TRBJ1-1; unclear D gene. V lost 2 bases and J 8 bases, leaving 9 bases between the germline ends. Germline V lookup: CDR1 MNHEY, CDR2 SMNVEV (reference sequence). The CDR3 runs 12 residues. The CDR3 spells CASSLIGEEAFF. DNA of the CDR3: TGTGCCAGCAGTTTAATCGGGGAGGAAGCTTTCTTT.

V is TRBV2 and J is TRBJ1-2; TRBD1 aligns across 7 bases. The CDR3 length is 11 residues. V lost 7 bases and J lost 10; bases outside the gene matches: 6. CDR1 SNHLY and CDR2 FYNNEI come from the germline V gene. CDR3 loop: CASMGQYDYTF. Here the CDR3 DNA reads TGTGCCAGCATGGGACAGTACGACTACACCTTC. Full variable domain (remainder filled in from reference TRBV2 and TRBJ1-2): EPEVTQTPSHQVTQMGQEVILRCVPISNHLYFYWYRQILGQKVEFLVSFYNNEISEKSEIFDDQFSVERPDGSNFTLKIRSTKLEDSAMYFCASMGQYDYTFGSGTRLTVV.

As for this clone: Distinct nucleotide sequences in the sample also encode this CDR3. This rearrangement joins TRBV7-9 to TRBJ1-1; tentative D call: TRBD1 (5 bases). Germline CDR1 is SEHNR and CDR2 is FQNEAQ (reference sequence). This CDR3 region has 13 residues. V was cut by 4 bases and J by 2 bases, with 8 bases left in between. The CDR3 DNA is TGTGCCAGCAGCTCGCAGGGTAACACTGAAGCTTTCTTT. As protein: CASSSQGNTEAFF.

The V call is TRBV29-1, the J call TRBJ2-3; TRBD1 matches 11 bases. Trimming took 6 bases from V and 2 from J; bases not matched to a gene: 4. Germline loops: CDR1 SQVTM, CDR2 ANQGSEA. This CDR3 region has 14 residues. The CDR3 reads CSVRGQGVTDTQYF. The CDR3 nucleotides are TGCAGCGTCCGGGGACAGGGGGTCACAGATACGCAGTATTTT.

The chain recombines TRBV5-6 with TRBJ2-7; possibly TRBD2 for D (5 bases). Germline V gene data show CDR1 as SGHDT and CDR2 as YYEEEE. V lost 0 bases to trimming and J lost 5 bases, with 21 bases between them. The CDR3 totals 17 residues. CDR3: CASSLGSLVPGSHEQYF. DNA for the CDR3: TGTGCCAGCAGCTTGGGGTCTTTGGTCCCGGGGAGCCACGAGCAGTACTTC.

This chain connects TRBV7-8 to TRBJ2-7; 8 bases agree with TRBD2. Germline trimming cut 4 bases from V and 2 bases from J; bases unmatched to any gene: 4. Germline V gives CDR1 SGHVS, CDR2 FQNEAQ. The CDR3 length is 14 residues. CDR3 residues: CASSSAGVPYEQYF. The CDR3 DNA sequence: TGTGCCAGCAGCTCAGCGGGAGTTCCCTACGAGCAGTACTTC.

The chain links TRBV6-5 to TRBJ2-1; 7 bases are shared with TRBD1. Germline V gene sequence: CDR1 MNHEY, CDR2 SVGAGI. CDR3 length: 16 amino acids. Unmatched junction bases numbered 4, after V lost 0 bases and J lost 2 bases. The CDR3 coding sequence is TGTGCCAGCAGTTACTCGGGGACAGCCCCCTACAATGAGCAGTTCTTC. This encodes CASSYSGTAPYNEQFF.

A note on this clone: Other DNA sequences in the sample encode the same CDR3. The chain carries TRBV7-6 and TRBJ2-1; TRBD2 aligns across 7 bases. The ends lost 4 bases at V and 1 base at J; junction bases unmatched: 7. The CDR3 has 16 amino acids. Germline V CDR1 and CDR2: SGHVS, FNYEAQ. CDR3 loop: CASSWGGGESYNEQFF. In DNA form, the CDR3 reads TGTGCCAGCAGCTGGGGCGGGGGAGAGTCCTACAATGAGCAGTTCTTC.

This chain connects TRBV28 to TRBJ1-2; 7 bases fit TRBD1. Per germline, CDR1 MDHEN and CDR2 SYDVKM. The V and J ends lost 6 bases and 4 bases, in that order; junction bases with no gene match: 5. The CDR3 consists of 13 residues. CDR3 loop: CASRRQGGYGYTF. In DNA form, the CDR3 reads TGTGCCAGCAGAAGACAGGGTGGCTATGGCTACACCTTC.

The chain is built from TRBV6-1 and TRBJ2-4; a possible D gene is TRBD2 (6 bases). This CDR3 comprises 16 residues. CDR1 and CDR2 from the germline V gene are MNHNS and SASEGT. V lost 3 bases to trimming and J lost 7 bases, with 19 bases between them. The CDR3 coding sequence is TGTGCCAGCAGTGAGTGGCTAGGAGGGGTCAAGAACATTCAGTACTTC. It translates to CASSEWLGGVKNIQYF.

This chain links TRBV18 with TRBJ2-7; a possible D gene is TRBD2 (7 bases). Germline loops: CDR1 KGHSH, CDR2 LQKENI. This CDR3 comprises 15 residues. Trimming stripped 3 bases from V and 3 bases from J, with 15 bases between. As DNA, the CDR3 is TGTGCCAGCTCACCGGGGGGGCCCTGGGGCTACGAGCAGTACTTC. Protein: CASSPGGPWGYEQYF.

The chain uses TRBV30 and TRBJ2-2; tentative D call: TRBD2 (5 bases). V lost 7 bases, J lost 1 base, and 10 bases lay in between. CDR1 and CDR2 from the germline V gene are GTSNPN and SVGIG (reference sequence). The CDR3 has 13 amino acids. DNA for the CDR3: TGTGCCTCGACGGGGTTGAACACCGGGGAGCTGTTTTTT. Translating gives CASTGLNTGELFF.

The genes are TRBV6-1 and TRBJ2-3; tentatively, D is TRBD1 (8 bases). V lost 4 bases, J lost 3 bases, and 17 bases lay in between. Germline lookup yields CDR1 MNHNS and CDR2 SASEGT. This CDR3 is built from 16 residues. The CDR3 region is CASSGGQGGGTDTQYF. CDR3 DNA: TGTGCCAGCAGTGGCGGACAGGGCGGGGGTACAGATACGCAGTATTTT.

V and J are TRBV11-3 and TRBJ2-3; no definite D call. Germline values: CDR1 SGHNT, CDR2 YENEEA. The CDR3 runs to 15 residues. V gave up 5 bases and J gave up 0 bases, with 12 bases separating them. CDR3 amino acids: CASSPRVTSTDTQYF. CDR3 sequence (DNA): TGTGCCAGCAGCCCCCGGGTGACTAGCACAGATACGCAGTATTTT.

This clone was observed a single time. The chain is built from TRBV6-5 and TRBJ2-1, with D possibly matching TRBD2 (5 bases). V was shortened by 2 bases and J by 0 bases, with 8 bases between the two germline ends. Germline V gives CDR1 MNHEY, CDR2 SVGAGI. The CDR3 loop spans 15 amino acids. This chain's CDR3 is CASSYEGSSYNEQFF. The CDR3 region has the DNA TGTGCCAGCAGTTACGAGGGCAGCTCCTACAATGAGCAGTTCTTC.

The chain has TRBV7-2 and TRBJ2-1; TRBD1 aligns across 9 bases. Germline V gene sequence: CDR1 SGHTA, CDR2 FQGNSA. CDR3 length equals 15 residues. After removal of 4 bases from V and 1 base from J, the junction contained 2 bases not matched to a gene. The CDR3 spells CASSYDRGSYNEQFF. For the CDR3, the DNA is TGTGCCAGCAGCTATGACAGGGGGTCCTACAATGAGCAGTTCTTC.

As concerns this clone: Other DNA sequences within the sample encode an identical CDR3. V usage is TRBV7-9 and J usage is TRBJ1-1, with D unresolved. V was shortened by 2 bases and J by 5 bases, with 3 bases between the two germline ends. Germline-derived CDR1 and CDR2 are SEHNR and FQNEAQ (reference sequence). The CDR3 spans 11 residues. The CDR3 coding sequence is TGTGCCAGCAGCTTACTAACTGAAGCTTTCTTT. As protein: CASSLLTEAFF.

For the CDR3, the DNA is TGTGCCAGCAGTTTATTCCAGGGGGCTGAAGCTTTCTTT. Amino acid sequence: CASSLFQGAEAFF. The rearrangement joins TRBV28 to TRBJ1-1; 7 bases align to TRBD1. Germline V CDR1 and CDR2: MDHEN, SYDVKM. The CDR3 sequence is 13 residues long. Unmatched junction bases numbered 2, after V lost 1 base and J lost 6 bases. Full variable domain (remainder filled in from reference TRBV28 and TRBJ1-1): DVKVTQSSRYLVKRTGEKVFLECVQDMDHENMFWYRQDPGLGLRLIYFSYDVKMKEKGDIPEGYSVSREKKERFSLILESASTNQTSMYLCASSLFQGAEAFFGQGTRLTVV.

The J gene is TRBJ2-3, the V gene TRBV6-5; 7 positions agree with TRBD2. This CDR3 spans 16 amino acids. V lost 2 bases, J lost 0 bases, and 5 bases stayed unmatched. Germline CDR1 is MNHEY and CDR2 is SVGAGI. The CDR3 here is CASSYGAGWSTDTQYF. CDR3 DNA: TGTGCCAGCAGTTACGGAGCGGGATGGAGCACAGATACGCAGTATTTT.

This chain uses TRBV11-3 with TRBJ1-1, with D maybe TRBD1 (6 bases). Germline V gene lookup returns CDR1 SGHNT and CDR2 YENEEA. The CDR3 is 15 amino acids. V was trimmed by 5 bases and J by 0 bases, leaving 13 bases between them. The CDR3 loop reads CASSPRQGLNTEAFF. The CDR3 region has the DNA TGTGCCAGCAGCCCCCGGCAGGGGTTGAACACTGAAGCTTTCTTT.

The CDR3 DNA follows: TGCGCCAGCAGACTGAGACAGGGAGAGACCCAGTACTTC. Amino acids: CASRLRQGETQYF. The chain employs TRBV5-1 and TRBJ2-5, with 7 bases that match TRBD1. The V gene's germline CDR1 is SGHRS and CDR2 YFSETQ. The CDR3 totals 13 residues. With V trimmed by 5 bases and J by 4 bases, 5 bases remained unmatched.

The sample holds one count of this clone. This rearrangement joins TRBV10-1 to TRBJ2-3, with TRBD1 as a possible D gene (6 bases). Trimming left V 2 bases short and J 2 bases short, with 14 bases between. The CDR3 loop spans 16 amino acids. Germline CDR1 WNHNN, CDR2 SYGVQD (reference sequence). For the CDR3, the DNA is TGCGCCAGCAGTGAGGGCCACAGGGCCGCCACAGATACGCAGTATTTT. Residues: CASSEGHRAATDTQYF.

This clone has a single count. This chain connects TRBV13 to TRBJ2-7; the match to TRBD1 covers 7 bases. The CDR3 has 13 amino acids. Germline loops: CDR1 PRHDT, CDR2 FYEKMQ (reference sequence). Trimming at V came to 5 bases and at J to 2 bases, leaving 3 bases not matched to a gene. CDR3 bases: TGTGCCAGCAGCGCCGACAGGGCCTACGAGCAGTACTTC. Its translation is CASSADRAYEQYF.